The clone carrying this TCR beta chain ranks as medium-sized (0.01 to 0.1%). Using its own MiXCR run on the RT-PCR reads, TCRdb lists one record per CDR3 protein. Among some 3,500 distinct CDR3 sequences listed, about 5.9% were seen once. The sample belongs to a study of immune reconstitution after stem cell transplant in scleroderma. Germline V gene data show CDR1 as MNHEY and CDR2 as SVGEGT. The CDR3 is made up of 15 amino acids. Losses at the gene ends were 5 bases for V and 5 bases for J; bases not matched to a gene: 9. This TCR derives from a female donor with systemic sclerosis. V gene TRBV6-2 or TRBV6-3 combines with J gene TRBJ2-1, with 7 bases lining up with TRBD2. This specimen was collected before or after autologous hematopoietic stem cell transplantation (not recorded which). CDR3 in amino acids: CASSPTLRGDNEQFF. CDR3 bases: TGTGCCAGCAGTCCCACCCTACGGGGGGACAATGAGCAGTTCTTC.